This T cell receptor (beta chain) was found in a study of blood T cell repertoires in COVID-19. Overall study: Collection of acute and convalescent COVID-19 samples took place in the United States, Italy and Spain.

V lost 3 bases to trimming and J lost 0 bases; unmatched junction nucleotides: 10. The CDR3 covers 19 residues. Germline V lookup: CDR1 LNHDA, CDR2 SQIVND (reference sequence). Per the original methods: Cell counts per sample came from amplifying reference gene primers. The repertoire was sequenced with immunoSEQ multiplex PCR; TCRdb's copy has only in-frame clones and lacks some. V, J and clone size were drawn from that table, and D and trimming were deduced from the DNA. The sample consists of 300,000 or so clones, roughly 83% of them appearing once. The origin of this receptor is a woman between 45 and 65 years old with acute or convalescent COVID-19. The material sequenced was peripheral blood. V gene TRBV19 combines with J gene TRBJ2-1, with 11 bases fitting TRBD2. As DNA, the CDR3 is TGTGCCAGTAGTATGCCCCGGACTAGCGGGCCCAGCTCCTACAATGAGCAGTTCTTC. This encodes CASSMPRTSGPSSYNEQFF.